Below are 9 T cell receptor beta chains sequenced from a single sample in a study of shared clonotypes between healthy human individuals. Method: immunoSEQ multiplex PCR; TCRdb's copy keeps in-frame clones and lacks some. Of around 650,000 clones listed, approximately 96% were seen once; the top ten hold 0.095% to 0.13%. Naive CD8 cells, CD45RO-negative and positively selected for CCR7, excluded terminally differentiated effector memory CD45RA+ cells. The sample taken for sequencing was naive CD8+ T cells sorted from blood. These receptors were taken from a woman aged 25 to 45 in good health.

The gene calls are TRBV6-6 and TRBJ2-7, with D possibly matching TRBD2 (6 bases). V was pared by 7 bases and J by 5 bases, with 15 bases between. CDR3 length: 13 residues. Germline CDR1 reads MNHNY; CDR2 reads SVGAGI (reference sequence). The CDR3 loop reads CASTRGGRNEQYF. The CDR3 nucleotides read TGTGCCAGCACCCGGGGAGGTAGGAACGAGCAGTACTTC.

This rearrangement joins TRBV5-6 to TRBJ2-6, with 8 bases matching TRBD1. Germline V gives CDR1 SGHDT, CDR2 YYEEEE. CDR3 length: 17 residues. After removal of 6 bases from V and 0 bases from J, the junction contained 8 bases not matched to a gene. The CDR3 nucleotides read TGTGCCAGCACCCAGACAGGGGTGAGCTCTGGGGCCAACGTCCTGACTTTC. It codes for CASTQTGVSSGANVLTF.

The V and J genes are TRBV9 and TRBJ2-1; a weak D match, TRBD2 (6 bases). The CDR3 consists of 13 residues. Germline CDR1 SGDLS, CDR2 YYNGEE. Trimming shortened V by 2 bases and J by 9 bases, and 12 bases separated the two germline ends. The CDR3: CASSVRSGVEQFF. CDR3 coding DNA: TGTGCCAGCAGCGTTCGGTCGGGGGTTGAGCAGTTCTTC.

The chain joins TRBV15 to TRBJ1-1, with 12 positions matching TRBD1. The CDR3 runs 16 residues. J was trimmed by 1 base and V by 4 bases; bases with no gene match: 4. CDR1 is LNHNV and CDR2 is YYDKDF in the germline V gene (reference sequence). The CDR3 loop reads CATSKPGQGANTEAFF. CDR3 bases: TGTGCCACCAGCAAACCGGGACAGGGGGCGAACACTGAAGCTTTCTTT.

This chain joins TRBV28 and TRBJ1-3, with TRBD1 identical over 9 bases. Germline V lookup: CDR1 MDHEN, CDR2 SYDVKM. The trim removed 5 bases at V and 6 bases at J, leaving 2 bases unmatched. This CDR3 has 13 residues. The CDR3 DNA is TGTGCCAGCAGTACAGGGGGCCCAAACACCATATATTTT. Translation gives CASSTGGPNTIYF.

This rearrangement joins TRBV7-6 to TRBJ2-7; the D call may be TRBD1 or TRBD2 (5 bases each). Germline V gives CDR1 SGHVS, CDR2 FNYEAQ. V was trimmed by 4 bases and J by 0 bases, leaving 7 bases between them. CDR3 length equals 13 residues. CDR3 nucleotide sequence: TGTGCCAGCAGCTACGGGGCCTCCTACGAGCAGTACTTC. Protein product: CASSYGASYEQYF.

The V call is TRBV4-1, the J call TRBJ2-1, with 7 bases fitting TRBD2. Trimming at V came to 11 bases and at J to 1 base, leaving 8 bases not matched to a gene. The CDR3 loop spans 14 amino acids. The germline CDR1 and CDR2 sequences are MGHRA and YSYEKL. Written as DNA, the CDR3 is TGCGCCTCCAGGTCGGGAGGTTCCTACAATGAGCAGTTCTTC. Translating it yields CASRSGGSYNEQFF.

The chain joins TRBV2 to TRBJ2-7; 8 nucleotides align to TRBD2. The V gene end was trimmed by 6 bases and the J gene end by 4 bases; junction bases not matched to a gene: 5. CDR1 is SNHLY, CDR2 FYNNEI, per germline. CDR3 length: 13 amino acids. CDR3 DNA: TGTGCCAGCAGCCCGGGACTAGGGTACGAGCAGTACTTC. Protein: CASSPGLGYEQYF.

Turning to this clone: This CDR3 is also generated by other DNA sequences in the sample. The gene calls are TRBV29-1 and TRBJ2-7; the D is unclear. CDR1 and CDR2 (germline): SQVTM, ANQGSEA. The CDR3 is 11 amino acids. With 6 bases removed from V and 4 bases from J, the gap between germline ends came to 10 bases. The CDR3 DNA follows: TGCAGCGTCAGTGACGGATACGAGCAGTACTTC. This encodes CSVSDGYEQYF.